Shown below are 13 T cell receptor beta chains from a single sample sequenced in a study of T cells in Graves' hyperthyroidism and ophthalmopathy. Researchers amplified the TCR beta CDR3 regions from RNA transcripts. The HTBI primer set was used in a first-round RT-PCR of the TCR CDR3. Using its own MiXCR run on the multiplex PCR reads, TCRdb lists one record per CDR3 protein. The profile covers about 410,000 distinct CDR3 sequences, with around 13% appearing a single time and roughly a fifth taken by the ten largest. Sequenced sample: blood. These receptors were obtained from a woman in her thirties with Graves' ophthalmopathy.

The rearrangement uses TRBV9 and TRBJ2-5; 8 nucleotides align to TRBD2. The CDR3 contains 15 residues. Germline assignment: CDR1 SGDLS and CDR2 YYNGEE. After removal of 6 bases from V and 2 bases from J, the junction contained 9 bases not matched to a gene. The CDR3 sequence is CASNPSGGGQETQYF. Written as DNA, the CDR3 is TGTGCCAGCAACCCGAGCGGGGGCGGACAAGAGACCCAGTACTTC. The full variable domain, in which reference TRBV9 and TRBJ2-5 provide the parts outside the CDR3, is DSGVTQTPKHLITATGQRVTLRCSPRSGDLSVYWYQQSLDQGLQFLIQYYNGEERAKGNILERFSAQQFPDLHSELNLSSLELGDSALYFCASNPSGGGQETQYFGPGTRLLVL.

This clonotype has just a few counts. The CDR3 DNA is TGTGCCAGCCGCACCGGGACAGGATTTTATCAGCCCCAGCATTTT. This gives the protein CASRTGTGFYQPQHF. The rearrangement uses TRBV7-3 and TRBJ1-5, with 8 bases matching TRBD1. Germline values: CDR1 SGHTA, CDR2 FQGTGA. The junction had 11 bases not matched to a gene; V was cut back by 8 bases and J by 5 bases. The CDR3 totals 15 residues.

This clonotype appeared many times. The genes are TRBV2 and TRBJ1-2; D may be TRBD1 (5 bases). The CDR3 consists of 15 residues. Germline V gene data show CDR1 as SNHLY and CDR2 as FYNNEI. V was pared by 2 bases and J by 4 bases, with 14 bases between. The CDR3 spells CASSEPLGGTYGYTF. The DNA of the CDR3 is TGTGCCAGCAGTGAACCCTTAGGAGGGACCTATGGCTACACCTTC.

About this clonotype itself: A read error may account for a junction end that differs from germline. The chain recombines TRBV7-9 with TRBJ2-1; D unresolved. This CDR3 comprises 16 residues. Germline-derived CDR1 and CDR2 are SEHNR and FQNEAQ (reference sequence). The DNA for the CDR3 is TGTGCCAGCAGTTATATGATAGGGTATTTGGGGAATGAGCAGCTCTTC. Translation gives CASSYMIGYLGNEQLF.

The table lists this clonotype with many counts. The V gene is TRBV18, the J gene TRBJ2-5; 11 positions match TRBD2. Germline CDR1 reads KGHSH; CDR2 reads LQKENI. The junction had 6 bases not matched to a gene; V was cut back by 8 bases and J by 1 base. The CDR3 is 15 residues long. The CDR3 DNA reads TGTGCCAGCACGACTAGCGGGGCCCCCCAAGAGACCCAGTACTTC. Its protein is CASTTSGAPQETQYF.

This clonotype has ten or more counts. The genes are TRBV12-3 or TRBV12-4 and TRBJ1-4, with TRBD1 as a possible D gene (5 bases). V was pared by 3 bases and J by 7 bases, with 12 bases between. This CDR3 region has 14 residues. The DNA for the CDR3 is TGTGCCAGCAGTTTGGACATAGCGGCTGAAAAACTGTTTTTT. Its translation is CASSLDIAAEKLFF.

This clonotype was seen at least ten times. The chain uses TRBV11-2 and TRBJ2-2, with D possibly being TRBD1 (6 bases). V dropped 2 bases and J dropped 0 bases, with 16 bases sitting between them. Germline CDR1 and CDR2: SGHAT and FQNNGV. The CDR3 loop spans 18 amino acids. As DNA, the CDR3 is TGTGCCAGCAGCTTATTTCATGGTGGGGGCACGAACACCGGGGAGCTGTTTTTT. It specifies CASSLFHGGGTNTGELFF.

This clonotype was recorded at least ten times. The rearrangement links TRBV7-2 to TRBJ2-5; D ambiguous. The V end lost 5 bases, the J end lost 2 bases, and 9 bases lay between the germline ends. CDR3 size: 13 residues. Germline loops: CDR1 SGHTA, CDR2 FQGNSA. The CDR3 is CASSLLRQETQYF. The CDR3 DNA is TGTGCCAGCAGCCTCCTCCGGCAAGAGACCCAGTACTTC.

This clonotype was observed many times. The genes are TRBV20-1 and TRBJ2-6, with D possibly called TRBD1 or TRBD2 (5 bases each). CDR3 length: 14 residues. V gave up 5 bases and J gave up 0 bases, with 8 bases separating them. Germline V gives CDR1 DFQATT, CDR2 SNEGSKA (reference sequence). The CDR3 DNA sequence: TGCAGTGCTCCGAGGGGCTCTGGGGCCAACGTCCTGACTTTC. Encoded protein: CSAPRGSGANVLTF.

This clonotype was counted many times. The chain joins TRBV11-2 to TRBJ1-1, with D tentatively TRBD1 (6 bases). There are 13 residues in the CDR3. Trimming stripped 6 bases from V and 4 bases from J, with 12 bases between. The germline CDR1 and CDR2 sequences are SGHAT and FQNNGV. In DNA, the CDR3 is TGTGCCAGCAGATATACAGGGAGCACTGAAGCTTTCTTT. It codes for CASRYTGSTEAFF.

The rearrangement joins TRBV24-1 to TRBJ2-7, with 8 nucleotides matching TRBD1. This CDR3 region has 15 residues. V trimming: 5 bases; J trimming: 2 bases; junction bases outside the gene matches: 7. Looked up from germline, CDR1 is KGHDR and CDR2 is SFDVKD. This CDR3 reads CATSGGRGHAYEQYF. For the CDR3, the DNA is TGTGCCACCAGTGGGGGCAGGGGGCACGCCTACGAGCAGTACTTC.

The table lists this clonotype with a few counts. The chain employs TRBV7-9 and TRBJ2-4, with D possibly TRBD2 on 6 matching bases. CDR3 length: 13 residues. Between the trimmed V and J ends, which lost 4 bases and 9 bases, there was a span of 13 bases. Germline V lookup: CDR1 SEHNR, CDR2 FQNEAQ (reference sequence). DNA for the CDR3: TGTGCCAGCAGCTCCTCCGAGGAGGGCATTCAGTACTTC. Its translation: CASSSSEEGIQYF.

The chain uses TRBV5-4 and TRBJ2-1; 8 bases are a match to TRBD1. The germline gives CDR1 SGHNT, CDR2 YYREEE (reference sequence). The J segment lost 2 bases and the V segment lost 6 bases, leaving 7 bases of the junction unmatched. The CDR3 runs 15 residues. CDR3: CASNPTGGAYNEQFF. The CDR3 bases are TGTGCCAGCAATCCAACAGGGGGAGCCTACAATGAGCAGTTCTTC.